Reported below is one TCR beta chain. Its target is unknown. The PCR was carried out with 60 Vbeta primers and 13 Jbeta primers. Method: immunoSEQ multiplex PCR; TCRdb's copy keeps in-frame clones and lacks some. The sample consists of about 110,000 clones, approximately 84% of them appearing once. The CDR3 is 15 residues long. The germline V gene has CDR1 SEHNR and CDR2 FQNEAQ (reference sequence). The V end was cut by 3 bases, the J end by 0 bases, with 11 bases between. This sample stems from a study of cytomegalovirus exposure and HLA in healthy donors. Study details: Out of approximately 170 million T cells, an earlier analysis found 117 million unique TCR beta sequences in total.

Findings of the study overall: Researchers reported that a few CMV-associated chains were confirmed in vitro as CMV antigen-specific. HLA allele associations emerged for about 16,000 TCR beta sequences in a later analysis, at 0.05 false discovery rate.

The V call is TRBV7-9, the J call TRBJ1-1, with D maybe TRBD1 (6 bases). This TCR was sampled from a man aged 25 to 45 in good health and CMV-seronegative. Sequencing was performed on PBMCs. The chain's CDR3 is CASSFAGTLNTEAFF. The DNA of the CDR3 is TGTGCCAGCAGCTTCGCCGGGACACTGAACACTGAAGCTTTCTTT.